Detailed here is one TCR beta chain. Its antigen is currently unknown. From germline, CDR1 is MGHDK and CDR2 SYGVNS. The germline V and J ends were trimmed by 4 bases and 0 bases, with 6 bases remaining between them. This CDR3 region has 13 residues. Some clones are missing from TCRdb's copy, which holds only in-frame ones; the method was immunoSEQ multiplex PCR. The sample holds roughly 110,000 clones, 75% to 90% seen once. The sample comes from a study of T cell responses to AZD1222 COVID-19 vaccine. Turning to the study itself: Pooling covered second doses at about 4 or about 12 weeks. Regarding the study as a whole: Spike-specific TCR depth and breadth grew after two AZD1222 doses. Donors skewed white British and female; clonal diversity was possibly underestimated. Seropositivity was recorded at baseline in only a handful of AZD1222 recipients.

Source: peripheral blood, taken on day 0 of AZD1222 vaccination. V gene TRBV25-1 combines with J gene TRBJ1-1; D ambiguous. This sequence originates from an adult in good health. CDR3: CASSGVLNTEAFF. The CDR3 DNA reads TGTGCCAGCAGTGGGGTCTTGAACACTGAAGCTTTCTTT.